The rows below give T cell receptor beta chains drawn from one sample of a study of blood T cell repertoires in COVID-19. Only in-frame clones appear in the TCRdb table, and some are missing; sequencing was by immunoSEQ multiplex PCR. The data show roughly 190,000 clones, about four fifths seen once. Material for sequencing was peripheral blood. The source of these receptors is a human donor with acute or convalescent COVID-19. The donor label of this sample is uncertain. Each CDR3 is given with its conserved first and last residue. The order of the fields is J gene, V gene, D gene, clone size, CDR3 DNA, CDR3 protein. The D gene is left open where the match is weak. Size is stated for part of the rows, as once, few or many counts, or as a class when the clone is expanded.

TRBJ1-1 | TRBV7-8 | - | once | TGTGCCAGCAGCTTAGAGGGAGATCACACTGAAGCTTTCTTT | CASSLEGDHTEAFF
TRBJ1-4 | TRBV7-9 | - | - | TGTGCCAGCAGCTTCCGACAGGATAGGGAAAAACTGTTTTTT | CASSFRQDREKLFF
TRBJ2-7 | TRBV6-5 | - | - | TGTGCCAGCAGCCACAGGGAGGAGCAGTACTTC | CASSHREEQYF
TRBJ1-2 | TRBV7-9 | TRBD1 | - | TGTGCCAGCAGCAAGGGACAGGGGGTCTATGGCTACACCTTC | CASSKGQGVYGYTF
TRBJ2-7 | TRBV6-5 | TRBD1 | - | TGTGCCAGCAGTTACTCCGGGACAGGGGGCCACGAGCAGTACTTC | CASSYSGTGGHEQYF
TRBJ1-2 | TRBV5-1 | - | - | TGCGCCAGCGCTACGGAAGGAGGGGCCCGCTATGGCTACACCTTC | CASATEGGARYGYTF
TRBJ2-2 | TRBV6-5 | - | - | TGTGCCAGCGGGGCGGGGCTGGCGGGCGGGGAGCTGTTTTTT | CASGAGLAGGELFF
TRBJ1-5 | TRBV4-1 | TRBD1 | - | TGCGCCAGCAGCCGGATTTTAGGGACAGGGGTAAGCAATCAGCCCCAGCATTTT | CASSRILGTGVSNQPQHF
TRBJ1-1 | TRBV13 | - | - | TGTGCCAGCACCAAAACAGGGCTTGGGGACACTGAAGCTTTCTTT | CASTKTGLGDTEAFF
TRBJ1-5 | TRBV6-6 | TRBD1 | - | TGTGCCAGCAGCTTGGGACAGTCCTATAGCAATCAGCCCCAGCATTTT | CASSLGQSYSNQPQHF
TRBJ1-3 | TRBV5-1 | - | once | TGCGCCAGCAGCTTGTCCGCAGGTACTGGAAACACCATATATTTT | CASSLSAGTGNTIYF
TRBJ2-7 | TRBV29-1 | - | - | TGCAGCGTTGAAGATGCGGGCTACGAGCAGTACTTC | CSVEDAGYEQYF
TRBJ2-3 | TRBV29-1 | TRBD2 | - | TGCAGCGTTACGACTAGCGGGAGGATGGATACGCAGTATTTT | CSVTTSGRMDTQYF
TRBJ1-5 | TRBV28 | TRBD1 | few | TGTGCCAGCAGTTTAACAGGGGGGGTAAGTCAGCCCCAGCATTTT | CASSLTGGVSQPQHF
TRBJ1-3 | TRBV25-1 | - | - | TGTGCCAGCAGTGAACTAGCTGCTTCTGGAAACACCATATATTTT | CASSELAASGNTIYF
TRBJ2-3 | TRBV5-4 | - | - | TGTGCCAGCAGCTGGAGGAGGGGGCCAGATACGCAGTATTTT | CASSWRRGPDTQYF
TRBJ1-5 | TRBV7-7 | - | - | TGTGCTAGCAGCGCCCTGGACACCCGAAGTCAGCCCCAGCATTTT | CASSALDTRSQPQHF
TRBJ1-1 | TRBV9 | TRBD1 | - | TGTGCCAGCAGCGTGACGACAGGGGTCACTGAAGCTTTCTTT | CASSVTTGVTEAFF
TRBJ2-7 | TRBV6-5 | - | - | TGTGCCAGCAGTTACTCGCACGGCTCCTACGAGCAGTACTTC | CASSYSHGSYEQYF
TRBJ2-5 | TRBV5-1 | TRBD2 | - | TGCGCCAGCAGCTGGACTAGCGAGGGGACCCAGTACTTC | CASSWTSEGTQYF
TRBJ1-1 | TRBV9 | TRBD1 | - | TGTGCCAGCAGCTATACAGGGGATTCGCGGGCTTTCTTT | CASSYTGDSRAFF
TRBJ2-3 | TRBV5-1 | TRBD2 | - | TGCGCCAGCAGCCCTTCTTACGGGGCTAGCGGGGGCGAGGATACGCAGTATTTT | CASSPSYGASGGEDTQYF
TRBJ1-2 | TRBV19 | TRBD1 | - | TGTGCCAGTAAGACAACCGGGACAGGGGCCTATGGCTACACCTTC | CASKTTGTGAYGYTF
TRBJ2-1 | TRBV19 | TRBD2 | - | TGTGCCAGTACCCTGGGACTAGCGGGGGTGGGTGAGCAGTTCTTC | CASTLGLAGVGEQFF
TRBJ2-3 | TRBV10-1 | TRBD2 | - | TGCGCCAGCAGTGAGTTAGGACTAGCGGTTACGCAGTATTTT | CASSELGLAVTQYF
TRBJ2-5 | TRBV11-2 | - | - | TGTGCCAGCAGCCCCCAGGTGGAGACCCAGTACTTC | CASSPQVETQYF
TRBJ2-3 | TRBV9 | - | once | TGTGCCAGCAGCCCCAAACAGGGATCCGGCGCAGATACGCAGTATTTT | CASSPKQGSGADTQYF
TRBJ1-6 | TRBV28 | - | - | TGTGCCAGCAGCTCGGGACTGGGCAATTCACCCCTCCACTTT | CASSSGLGNSPLHF
TRBJ2-3 | TRBV5-8 | TRBD1 | - | TGTGCCAGCAGCTTGGCCAGGAGGACAGGGTACACAGATACGCAGTATTTT | CASSLARRTGYTDTQYF
TRBJ1-2 | TRBV12-3/TRBV12-4 | - | - | TGTGCCAGCAGTTTCGACACGGACTATGGCTACACCTTC | CASSFDTDYGYTF
TRBJ2-7 | TRBV11-2 | - | - | TGTGCCAGCAGCCACGGACAGCGATCCTACGAGCAGTACTTC | CASSHGQRSYEQYF
TRBJ1-3 | TRBV4-1 | TRBD1 | few | TGCGCCAGCAGCCAATCAGCTACAGGGGGTTCACATGGAAACACCATATATTTT | CASSQSATGGSHGNTIYF
TRBJ1-5 | TRBV6-5 | - | - | TGTGCCAGCAGTCGCGAGGGGGGCAATCAGCCCCAGCATTTT | CASSREGGNQPQHF
TRBJ2-1 | TRBV10-2 | TRBD2 | few | TGCGCCAGCAGTGAAGGACTAGCGGGAGAGGGCAATGAGCAGTTCTTC | CASSEGLAGEGNEQFF
TRBJ2-4 | TRBV5-1 | TRBD2 | - | TGCGCCAGCAGCTTCGTCCCTAGCGGGGGGGCCTCAAACATTCAGTACTTC | CASSFVPSGGASNIQYF
TRBJ2-1 | TRBV5-1 | TRBD1 | - | TGCGCCAGCAGCTTAGGGACAGTTTGGACCACAAGGGAGCAGTTCTTC | CASSLGTVWTTREQFF
TRBJ1-2 | TRBV9 | - | - | TGTGCCAGCAGCCCGGGGGGCACCCTTAACTATGGCTACACCTTC | CASSPGGTLNYGYTF
TRBJ1-1 | TRBV7-3 | - | - | TGTGCCAGCAGCCCCGTCCAGGGCCTGGGGAACACTGAAGCTTTCTTT | CASSPVQGLGNTEAFF
TRBJ1-4 | TRBV5-1 | TRBD1 | - | TGCGCCAGCAGCTACCGACAGGGGGGAGGAGAAAAACTGTTTTTT | CASSYRQGGGEKLFF
TRBJ1-6 | TRBV6-5 | - | - | TGTGCCAGCACTCCCACAGAGCCCTATAATTCACCCCTCCACTTT | CASTPTEPYNSPLHF
TRBJ1-1 | TRBV6-5 | - | once | TGTGCCAGCAGCCCCGGGGGGGGACGCACTGAAGCTTTCTTT | CASSPGGGRTEAFF
TRBJ2-1 | TRBV7-8 | - | - | TGTGCCAGCAGCTCAGACAGGTACAATGAGCAGTTCTTC | CASSSDRYNEQFF
TRBJ2-1 | TRBV30 | TRBD1 | - | TGTGCCTGGAGCAGCGGGACAGGGAACAATGAGCAGTTCTTC | CAWSSGTGNNEQFF
TRBJ1-5 | TRBV2 | - | few | TGTGCCAGCAGCGACGACAGTAATCAGCCCCAGCATTTT | CASSDDSNQPQHF
TRBJ1-1 | TRBV2 | TRBD1 | - | TGTGCCAGCAGGGGGACAGATGTCGGGACTGAAGCTTTCTTT | CASRGTDVGTEAFF
TRBJ2-5 | TRBV15 | - | few | TGTGCCACCAGCAGAGGAGGTTGGCGGGACCAAGAGACCCAGTACTTC | CATSRGGWRDQETQYF
TRBJ2-3 | TRBV12-5 | TRBD1 | - | TGTGCTAGTGTCCCCAGGGGGTTGACAGATACGCAGTATTTT | CASVPRGLTDTQYF
TRBJ2-7 | TRBV28 | TRBD2 | - | TGTGCCAGCAGTTTATTAGGGACTAGCGGGAGGGCCGAGCAGTACTTC | CASSLLGTSGRAEQYF